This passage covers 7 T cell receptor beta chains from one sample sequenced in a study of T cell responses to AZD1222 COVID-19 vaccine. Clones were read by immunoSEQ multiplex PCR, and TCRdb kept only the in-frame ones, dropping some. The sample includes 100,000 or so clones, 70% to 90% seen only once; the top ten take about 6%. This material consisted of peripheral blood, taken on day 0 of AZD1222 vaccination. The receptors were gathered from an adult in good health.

DNA for the CDR3: TGTGCCAGCAGCCAATCCGCAGGGAAACCGGAGACCCAGTACTTC. It encodes CASSQSAGKPETQYF. This chain links TRBV3-1 (or the pseudogene TRBV3-2) with TRBJ2-5, with TRBD1 as a possible D gene (5 bases). Germline V gene lookup returns CDR1 LGHDT and CDR2 YNNKEL (reference sequence). Trimming took 2 bases from V and 5 from J, leaving 15 bases between them. This CDR3 contains 15 residues.

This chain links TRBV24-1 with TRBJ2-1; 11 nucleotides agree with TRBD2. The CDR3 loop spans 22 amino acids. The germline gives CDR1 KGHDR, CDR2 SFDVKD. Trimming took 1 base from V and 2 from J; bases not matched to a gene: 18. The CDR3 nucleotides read TGTGCCACCAGTGATTTAGGGGATCGACTAGCGGGACCGATTCGGGCCTACAATGAGCAGTTCTTC. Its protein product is CATSDLGDRLAGPIRAYNEQFF.

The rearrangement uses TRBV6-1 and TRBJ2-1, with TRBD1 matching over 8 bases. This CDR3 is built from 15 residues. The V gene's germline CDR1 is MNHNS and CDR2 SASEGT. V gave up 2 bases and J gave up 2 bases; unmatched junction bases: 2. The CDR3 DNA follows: TGTGCCAGCAGTGAATCGGACAGGGCCTACAATGAGCAGTTCTTC. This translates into CASSESDRAYNEQFF.

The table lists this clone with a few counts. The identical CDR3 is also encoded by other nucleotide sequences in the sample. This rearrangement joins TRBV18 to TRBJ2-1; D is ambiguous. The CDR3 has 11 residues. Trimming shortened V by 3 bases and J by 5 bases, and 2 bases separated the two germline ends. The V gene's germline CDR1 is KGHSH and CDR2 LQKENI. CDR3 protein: CASSPNNEQFF. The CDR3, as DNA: TGTGCCAGCTCACCGAACAATGAGCAGTTCTTC.

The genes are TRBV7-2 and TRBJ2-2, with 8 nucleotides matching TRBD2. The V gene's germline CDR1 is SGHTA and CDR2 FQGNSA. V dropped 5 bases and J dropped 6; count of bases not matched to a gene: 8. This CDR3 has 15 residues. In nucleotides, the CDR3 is TGTGCCAGCAGCACCGGACTAGCTCGTCCCGGGGAGCTGTTTTTT. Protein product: CASSTGLARPGELFF.

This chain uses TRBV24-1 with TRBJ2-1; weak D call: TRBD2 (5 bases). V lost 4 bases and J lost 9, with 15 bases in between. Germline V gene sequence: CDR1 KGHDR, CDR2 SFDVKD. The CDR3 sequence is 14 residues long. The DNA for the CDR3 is TGTGCCACCAGTGACCACTACACTAGGTCTGAGCAGTTCTTC. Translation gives CATSDHYTRSEQFF.

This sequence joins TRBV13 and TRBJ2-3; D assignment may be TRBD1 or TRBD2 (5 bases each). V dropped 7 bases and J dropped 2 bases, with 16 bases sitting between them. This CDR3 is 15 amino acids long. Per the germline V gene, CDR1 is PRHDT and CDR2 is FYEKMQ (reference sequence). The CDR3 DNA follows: TGTGCCAGCAAGGTGGCCGGGGCGGCCACAGATACGCAGTATTTT. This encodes CASKVAGAATDTQYF.